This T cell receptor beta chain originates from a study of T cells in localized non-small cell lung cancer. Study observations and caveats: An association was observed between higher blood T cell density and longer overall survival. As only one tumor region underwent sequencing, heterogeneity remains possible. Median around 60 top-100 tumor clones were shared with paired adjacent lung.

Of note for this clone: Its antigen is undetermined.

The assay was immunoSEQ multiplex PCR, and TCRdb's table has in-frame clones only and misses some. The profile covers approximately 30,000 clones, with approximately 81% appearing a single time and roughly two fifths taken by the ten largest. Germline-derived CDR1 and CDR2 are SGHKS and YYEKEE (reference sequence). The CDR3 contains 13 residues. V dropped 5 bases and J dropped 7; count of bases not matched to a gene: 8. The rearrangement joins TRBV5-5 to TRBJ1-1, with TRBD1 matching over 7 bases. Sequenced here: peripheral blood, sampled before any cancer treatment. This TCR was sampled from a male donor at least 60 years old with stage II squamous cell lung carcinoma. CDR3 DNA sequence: TGTGCCAGCAGAAACCGACAGGGTGGTGAAGCTTTCTTT. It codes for CASRNRQGGEAFF.